These T cell receptor beta chains were read from a single sample in a study of identical twins. TCRdb re-analysed the 5' RACE reads in MiXCR, keeping a single row per CDR3 protein. The sample lists fewer than 650,000 distinct CDR3 sequences, around 7.5% seen once, with about 1.5% in the top ten. The sample was also reused in another study, on yellow fever vaccine responses in identical twins.

What was sequenced was PBMCs. Receptors were obtained from a woman under 30 in good health. Each CDR3 is given with its conserved first and last residue. Fields, in order: CDR3 protein, CDR3 DNA, V gene, J gene, D gene, clone size. D genes are given only for firm matches. Expanded clones get a size class; other rows say once, few or many, or leave the size out.

CDR3aa: CATSDWRTNTGELFF
CDR3nt: TGTGCCACCAGTGATTGGCGCACGAACACCGGGGAGCTGTTTTTT
v_gene: TRBV24-1
j_gene: TRBJ2-2
d_gene: -
abundance: many

CDR3aa: CASRSDSGPYNEQFF
CDR3nt: TGTGCCAGCAGATCGGACAGCGGACCCTACAATGAGCAGTTCTTC
v_gene: TRBV2
j_gene: TRBJ2-1
d_gene: -
abundance: many

CDR3aa: CASSRWGTEAFF
CDR3nt: TGTGCCAGCAGCCGATGGGGTACTGAAGCTTTCTTT
v_gene: TRBV3-1
j_gene: TRBJ1-1
d_gene: -
abundance: many

CDR3aa: CASSRSVQYEQYF
CDR3nt: TGCGCCAGCAGCCGATCGGTACAGTACGAGCAGTACTTC
v_gene: TRBV4-1
j_gene: TRBJ2-7
d_gene: -
abundance: many

CDR3aa: CASSYSSGTSDTQYF
CDR3nt: TGTGCCAGCAGTTACTCTAGCGGGACCTCAGATACGCAGTATTTT
v_gene: TRBV6-5
j_gene: TRBJ2-3
d_gene: TRBD2
abundance: many

CDR3aa: CASSLRGGTYEQYF
CDR3nt: TGTGCCAGCAGTCTGAGGGGTGGTACCTACGAGCAGTACTTC
v_gene: TRBV12-3/TRBV12-4
j_gene: TRBJ2-7
d_gene: -
abundance: many

CDR3aa: CASTTAGSYEQYF
CDR3nt: TGTGCCAGCACCACGGCCGGCTCCTACGAGCAGTACTTC
v_gene: TRBV28
j_gene: TRBJ2-7
d_gene: -
abundance: few

CDR3aa: CASSGSLAGGSEQYF
CDR3nt: TGTGCCAGCAGCGGCTCACTAGCGGGAGGCTCCGAGCAGTACTTC
v_gene: TRBV9
j_gene: TRBJ2-7
d_gene: TRBD2
abundance: few

CDR3aa: CASSQGGGTVNYGYTF
CDR3nt: TGTGCCAGCAGCCAGGGGGGAGGCACCGTGAACTATGGCTACACCTTC
v_gene: TRBV11-2
j_gene: TRBJ1-2
d_gene: TRBD1
abundance: many

CDR3aa: CASGLVRGFVGDEQFF
CDR3nt: TGTGCTAGTGGTTTGGTACGGGGATTTGTCGGCGATGAGCAGTTCTTC
v_gene: TRBV12-5
j_gene: TRBJ2-1
d_gene: -
abundance: few

CDR3aa: CASSQEGPGNQPQHF
CDR3nt: TGCGCCAGCAGCCAAGAGGGGCCTGGGAATCAGCCCCAGCATTTT
v_gene: TRBV4-1
j_gene: TRBJ1-5
d_gene: -
abundance: -

CDR3aa: CASRGVAGLYNEQFF
CDR3nt: TGTGCCAGCCGAGGGGTAGCGGGGCTATACAATGAGCAGTTCTTC
v_gene: TRBV12-3/TRBV12-4
j_gene: TRBJ2-1
d_gene: TRBD2
abundance: many

CDR3aa: CASRAQSTDTQYF
CDR3nt: TGTGCCAGCAGGGCCCAGTCGACAGATACGCAGTATTTT
v_gene: TRBV2
j_gene: TRBJ2-3
d_gene: -
abundance: -

CDR3aa: CSARFKGGQAEQYF
CDR3nt: TGCAGTGCTAGATTCAAGGGGGGGCAGGCCGAGCAGTACTTC
v_gene: TRBV20-1
j_gene: TRBJ2-7
d_gene: -
abundance: -

CDR3aa: CASSLQAGANTGELFF
CDR3nt: TGTGCCAGCAGCTTGCAGGCGGGCGCGAACACCGGGGAGCTGTTTTTT
v_gene: TRBV5-5
j_gene: TRBJ2-2
d_gene: -
abundance: many

CDR3aa: CASSLRGLGTSGNEQFF
CDR3nt: TGTGCCAGCAGCTTAAGGGGCCTCGGGACTAGCGGCAATGAGCAGTTCTTC
v_gene: TRBV7-9
j_gene: TRBJ2-1
d_gene: TRBD2
abundance: many

CDR3aa: CASSSLSGNQPQHF
CDR3nt: TGTGCCAGCAGCTCCCTTAGTGGCAATCAGCCCCAGCATTTT
v_gene: TRBV12-3/TRBV12-4
j_gene: TRBJ1-5
d_gene: -
abundance: -

CDR3aa: CASSYWGPPNTGELFF
CDR3nt: TGTGCCAGCAGTTACTGGGGGCCTCCCAACACCGGGGAGCTGTTTTTT
v_gene: TRBV6-5
j_gene: TRBJ2-2
d_gene: -
abundance: many

CDR3aa: CASSYSIPGTGELFF
CDR3nt: TGTGCCAGCAGTTACTCGATCCCAGGGACCGGGGAGCTGTTTTTT
v_gene: TRBV6-5
j_gene: TRBJ2-2
d_gene: -
abundance: -

CDR3aa: CASSPTTGNQPQHF
CDR3nt: TGTGCCAGCAGTCCGACGACAGGGAATCAGCCCCAGCATTTT
v_gene: TRBV12-3/TRBV12-4
j_gene: TRBJ1-5
d_gene: TRBD1
abundance: few

CDR3aa: CASSRGLAGVTGELFF
CDR3nt: TGTGCCAGCAGTCGCGGACTAGCGGGAGTTACCGGGGAGCTGTTTTTT
v_gene: TRBV12-3/TRBV12-4
j_gene: TRBJ2-2
d_gene: TRBD2
abundance: -

CDR3aa: CASSLGRDSGANVLTF
CDR3nt: TGTGCCAGTAGTTTGGGACGTGACTCTGGGGCCAACGTCCTGACTTTC
v_gene: TRBV19
j_gene: TRBJ2-6
d_gene: -
abundance: -

CDR3aa: CSARRGTGDTQYF
CDR3nt: TGCAGTGCACGGCGGGGGACGGGAGATACGCAGTATTTT
v_gene: TRBV20-1
j_gene: TRBJ2-3
d_gene: TRBD2
abundance: -

CDR3aa: CSARSRRQHLNTEAFF
CDR3nt: TGCAGTGCTAGATCTCGTCGACAGCACTTGAACACTGAAGCTTTCTTT
v_gene: TRBV20-1
j_gene: TRBJ1-1
d_gene: -
abundance: few

CDR3aa: CASSPTGTGAYEQYF
CDR3nt: TGCGCCAGCAGTCCAACCGGGACAGGGGCCTACGAGCAGTACTTC
v_gene: TRBV5-1
j_gene: TRBJ2-7
d_gene: TRBD1
abundance: few

CDR3aa: CASSLKGGGNEQFF
CDR3nt: TGTGCCAGCAGCTTAAAGGGTGGCGGAAATGAGCAGTTCTTC
v_gene: TRBV7-7
j_gene: TRBJ2-1
d_gene: -
abundance: -

CDR3aa: CSARGGDRVETEAFF
CDR3nt: TGCAGTGCTAGAGGGGGGGACAGGGTTGAAACTGAAGCTTTCTTT
v_gene: TRBV20-1
j_gene: TRBJ1-1
d_gene: TRBD1
abundance: -

CDR3aa: CASSFRDRANQPQHF
CDR3nt: TGTGCCAGCAGTTTCCGGGACAGGGCTAATCAGCCCCAGCATTTT
v_gene: TRBV28
j_gene: TRBJ1-5
d_gene: TRBD1
abundance: many

CDR3aa: CASSLVGLSTEAFF
CDR3nt: TGCGCCAGCAGCTTGGTGGGGTTGAGCACTGAAGCTTTCTTT
v_gene: TRBV5-1
j_gene: TRBJ1-1
d_gene: -
abundance: many

CDR3aa: CSARGQVNEKLFF
CDR3nt: TGCAGTGCTAGGGGACAAGTTAATGAAAAACTGTTTTTT
v_gene: TRBV20-1
j_gene: TRBJ1-4
d_gene: -
abundance: few

CDR3aa: CASSPKDTSGGAVEQFF
CDR3nt: TGTGCCAGCAGCCCGAAAGACACTAGCGGGGGGGCCGTTGAGCAGTTCTTC
v_gene: TRBV3-1
j_gene: TRBJ2-1
d_gene: TRBD2
abundance: -

CDR3aa: CSANPTGDYGYTF
CDR3nt: TGCAGTGCTAACCCGACAGGGGACTATGGCTACACCTTC
v_gene: TRBV20-1
j_gene: TRBJ1-2
d_gene: TRBD1
abundance: few

CDR3aa: CATSDQKPGPSGETQYF
CDR3nt: TGTGCCACCAGTGACCAAAAACCGGGCCCTTCGGGAGAGACCCAGTACTTC
v_gene: TRBV24-1
j_gene: TRBJ2-5
d_gene: -
abundance: -

CDR3aa: CACSHPGLAGGPYNEQFF
CDR3nt: TGTGCCTGCAGCCACCCGGGACTAGCGGGGGGGCCGTACAATGAGCAGTTCTTC
v_gene: TRBV12-5
j_gene: TRBJ2-1
d_gene: TRBD2
abundance: -

CDR3aa: CSATGLANEQYF
CDR3nt: TGCAGTGCTACGGGACTAGCGAACGAGCAGTACTTC
v_gene: TRBV20-1
j_gene: TRBJ2-7
d_gene: TRBD2
abundance: many

CDR3aa: CATSRAGLGTDTQYF
CDR3nt: TGTGCCACCAGTAGGGCAGGACTAGGAACAGATACGCAGTATTTT
v_gene: TRBV24-1
j_gene: TRBJ2-3
d_gene: TRBD2
abundance: -

CDR3aa: CASSLALTSKESSYNEQFF
CDR3nt: TGCGCCAGCAGCTTGGCTTTGACTAGTAAGGAGAGCTCCTACAATGAGCAGTTCTTC
v_gene: TRBV5-1
j_gene: TRBJ2-1
d_gene: -
abundance: -

CDR3aa: CASSSSGASYYEQFF
CDR3nt: TGCGCCAGCAGCTCCTCAGGAGCTTCCTACTATGAGCAGTTCTTC
v_gene: TRBV5-1
j_gene: TRBJ2-1
d_gene: -
abundance: -

CDR3aa: CSARPPGGLGEQFF
CDR3nt: TGCAGTGCCAGGCCACCGGGGGGCCTAGGTGAGCAGTTCTTC
v_gene: TRBV20-1
j_gene: TRBJ2-1
d_gene: -
abundance: -

CDR3aa: CASSSSYTGELFF
CDR3nt: TGCGCCAGCAGCTCATCTTACACCGGGGAGCTGTTTTTT
v_gene: TRBV5-1
j_gene: TRBJ2-2
d_gene: -
abundance: many

CDR3aa: CASSPGSGQLQETQYF
CDR3nt: TGTGCCAGCAGCCCCGGCTCTGGGCAGCTCCAAGAGACCCAGTACTTC
v_gene: TRBV7-9
j_gene: TRBJ2-5
d_gene: -
abundance: -

CDR3aa: CSVYRGTNNEQFF
CDR3nt: TGCAGTGTGTACAGGGGGACAAACAATGAGCAGTTCTTC
v_gene: TRBV20-1
j_gene: TRBJ2-1
d_gene: TRBD1
abundance: -

CDR3aa: CASGGQGATGANVLTF
CDR3nt: TGTGCCAGCGGTGGACAGGGGGCGACTGGGGCCAACGTCCTGACTTTC
v_gene: TRBV12-3/TRBV12-4
j_gene: TRBJ2-6
d_gene: TRBD1
abundance: many

CDR3aa: CASSALGNEQFF
CDR3nt: TGTGCCAGCAGCGCACTAGGGAATGAGCAGTTCTTC
v_gene: TRBV7-3
j_gene: TRBJ2-1
d_gene: -
abundance: many

CDR3aa: CASSIRVSFLGNEQFF
CDR3nt: TGTGCCAGCAGTATCCGCGTCTCGTTCCTGGGTAATGAGCAGTTCTTC
v_gene: TRBV27
j_gene: TRBJ2-1
d_gene: -
abundance: few

CDR3aa: CASSQAVMNTEAFF
CDR3nt: TGTGCCAGCTCACAGGCCGTCATGAACACTGAAGCTTTCTTT
v_gene: TRBV18
j_gene: TRBJ1-1
d_gene: -
abundance: many

CDR3aa: CASSVDWGDGRTDNEQFF
CDR3nt: TGTGCCAGCAGCGTAGATTGGGGGGACGGGAGGACTGACAATGAGCAGTTCTTC
v_gene: TRBV9
j_gene: TRBJ2-1
d_gene: TRBD2
abundance: few

CDR3aa: CASSLRTGTDEQYF
CDR3nt: TGCGCCAGCAGCCTGCGGACTGGAACCGACGAGCAGTACTTC
v_gene: TRBV5-1
j_gene: TRBJ2-7
d_gene: -
abundance: many

CDR3aa: CASSGLADTQYF
CDR3nt: TGTGCCAGCAGCGGCCTAGCAGATACGCAGTATTTT
v_gene: TRBV14
j_gene: TRBJ2-3
d_gene: -
abundance: -

CDR3aa: CASSNVLSGTYEQYF
CDR3nt: TGTGCCAGCAGTAACGTTCTAAGCGGGACCTACGAGCAGTACTTC
v_gene: TRBV12-3/TRBV12-4
j_gene: TRBJ2-7
d_gene: TRBD2
abundance: few

CDR3aa: CASSSTGRLGTGELFF
CDR3nt: TGTGCCAGCAGCTCTACGGGTCGTTTGGGCACCGGGGAGCTGTTTTTT
v_gene: TRBV7-2
j_gene: TRBJ2-2
d_gene: -
abundance: -

CDR3aa: CAISFGGSEAFF
CDR3nt: TGTGCCATCAGTTTCGGGGGCTCGGAAGCTTTCTTT
v_gene: TRBV10-3
j_gene: TRBJ1-1
d_gene: -
abundance: -

CDR3aa: CASSLNREGLNEQFF
CDR3nt: TGTGCCAGCAGCTTGAACAGGGAAGGCCTAAATGAGCAGTTCTTC
v_gene: TRBV5-4
j_gene: TRBJ2-1
d_gene: -
abundance: -

CDR3aa: CASSSEGTYNEQFF
CDR3nt: TGTGCCAGCAGCTCCGAGGGAACCTACAATGAGCAGTTCTTC
v_gene: TRBV5-5
j_gene: TRBJ2-1
d_gene: -
abundance: -

CDR3aa: CASQGRGTEAFF
CDR3nt: TGTGCCAGCCAGGGGCGCGGGACTGAAGCTTTCTTT
v_gene: TRBV6-5
j_gene: TRBJ1-1
d_gene: -
abundance: many

CDR3aa: CASSYRPGANVLTF
CDR3nt: TGTGCCAGCAGTTACCGTCCCGGGGCCAACGTCCTGACTTTC
v_gene: TRBV12-3/TRBV12-4
j_gene: TRBJ2-6
d_gene: -
abundance: many

CDR3aa: CASSEGYEQYF
CDR3nt: TGCGCCAGCAGTGAGGGCTACGAGCAGTACTTC
v_gene: TRBV2
j_gene: TRBJ2-7
d_gene: -
abundance: many

CDR3aa: CASSTLARSTGLTDTQYF
CDR3nt: TGTGCCAGCAGCACACTAGCGAGAAGCACGGGTCTCACAGATACGCAGTATTTT
v_gene: TRBV7-8
j_gene: TRBJ2-3
d_gene: TRBD2
abundance: few

CDR3aa: CASSPGPNNEQFF
CDR3nt: TGTGCCAGCAGCCCGGGACCCAACAATGAGCAGTTCTTC
v_gene: TRBV7-3
j_gene: TRBJ2-1
d_gene: -
abundance: -